This T cell receptor beta chain comes out of a study of cytomegalovirus exposure and HLA in healthy donors. Overall study results and limits: Immune exposure was documented only through CMV serostatus.

The CDR3 sequence is 14 residues long. In germline, CDR1 is LGHNT, CDR2 FRNRAP. The V and J ends lost 6 bases and 0 bases, in that order; junction bases with no gene match: 4. Comments on this clone: Its target is not known.

Use of 60 Vbeta and 13 Jbeta primers characterized the PCR. Clones were read by immunoSEQ multiplex PCR, and TCRdb kept only the in-frame ones, dropping some. The sample holds about 150,000 clones, around 75% seen once. The sequenced material came from PBMCs. The V and J genes are TRBV12-5 and TRBJ2-5; 7 bases map to TRBD2. The sequence came from a male donor in good health and CMV-seronegative. This CDR3 is CASGLSGNQETQYF. As DNA, the CDR3 is TGTGCTAGTGGCCTCAGCGGGAACCAAGAGACCCAGTACTTC.